This T cell receptor (beta chain) was retrieved from a study of T cells in Graves' hyperthyroidism and ophthalmopathy. The V end was cut by 3 bases, the J end by 6 bases, with 12 bases between. This CDR3 region has 14 residues. Germline CDR1 reads SGHRS; CDR2 reads YFSETQ. In the case of this clonotype: Its matching antigen is unknown.

Each person with ophthalmopathy scored at least 3 on the Clinical Activity Score, reached NOSPECS grade 4 or higher, and had been ill under 3 months. Lactation, pregnancy, other autoimmune disease or uncontrolled infection excluded patients. RNA transcripts were the template for amplifying TCR beta CDR3 regions. The study used the HTBI primer set for a first-round RT-PCR of the TCR CDR3. TCRdb re-derived calls from the multiplex PCR reads in MiXCR, one entry per CDR3 protein. The table shows under 400,000 distinct CDR3 sequences, with 12% to 15% occurring only once. The study's findings and limits: From stable hyperthyroidism, ophthalmopathy was set apart by a 13 V-J model.

This sequence was found in a woman between 55 and 75 years old with Graves' ophthalmopathy. Sequences were obtained from blood. The chain joins TRBV5-1 to TRBJ1-4; D call uncertain. The CDR3 sequence: CASSSGPTDEKLFF. For the CDR3, the DNA is TGCGCCAGCAGCTCCGGCCCCACGGATGAAAAACTGTTTTTT.